Described below is a single T cell receptor (beta chain) sequence and its context. Clones were sequenced by immunoSEQ multiplex PCR, and TCRdb holds only the in-frame ones, with some missing. The sample consists of a few hundred thousand clones, around 81% of them appearing once. The data belong to a study of blood T cell repertoires in COVID-19. Source material: peripheral blood. The TCR was taken from a woman aged 55-70 years with acute or convalescent COVID-19.

The CDR3 loop reads CASSYSLEQYF. In nucleotides, the CDR3 is TGTGCCAGCAGTTACTCTCTGGAGCAGTACTTC. V is TRBV6-2 or TRBV6-3 and J is TRBJ2-7; D gene uncertain. Germline-derived CDR1 and CDR2 are MNHEY and SVGEGT. Trimming shortened V by 0 bases and J by 7 bases, and 4 bases separated the two germline ends. The CDR3 runs to 11 residues.